These T cell receptor beta chains were read from a single sample in a study of vaccination and CD4 T cells after COVID-19. These receptors' targets are unknown. TCRdb re-called the PCR reads with MiXCR, one entry per CDR3 protein. This sample yields 15,000 to 20,000 distinct CDR3 sequences, of which 45% to 60% are seen a single time; approximately 7.9% belongs to the top ten. Sequencing was carried out using CD4+ T cells from blood, cultured in vitro. Receptors were obtained from a human donor who had recovered from COVID-19. Each CDR3 is given without its conserved first and last residue. A D gene is named only where the DNA matches it firmly.

v_gene,j_gene,d_gene,CDR3aa
TRBV18,TRBJ2-3,TRBD1,ASSPDRGTDTQY
TRBV10-3,TRBJ1-2,.,AISGQHNYGYT
TRBV12-3/TRBV12-4,TRBJ2-2,.,ASSRRDRNTGELF
TRBV28,TRBJ1-1,.,ASRPSGGMNTEAF
TRBV7-3,TRBJ1-6,.,ASSLTPRGYNSPLH
TRBV6-1,TRBJ1-2,.,ASFSLRSLGHYGYT
TRBV12-3/TRBV12-4,TRBJ2-3,.,ASTDTYTDTQY
TRBV12-3/TRBV12-4,TRBJ2-7,.,ASSFVNYEQY
TRBV6-1,TRBJ2-2,TRBD2,ASTASGVNTGELF
TRBV2,TRBJ1-2,TRBD1,ASSPLRDRAYGGYT
TRBV19,TRBJ2-2,.,ASSQFTGELF
TRBV20-1,TRBJ1-5,.,SATKPHNQPQH
TRBV6-5,TRBJ1-1,.,ASSYSIGLHDTEAF
TRBV7-8,TRBJ1-3,TRBD1,ASSGTGGLNTIY
TRBV30,TRBJ1-6,.,AWSVPGRHSPLH
TRBV7-2,TRBJ2-7,.,ASSRDQSSYEQY
TRBV5-1,TRBJ2-3,.,ASSLEASADTQY
TRBV10-2,TRBJ1-5,.,ASGGTINNQPQH
TRBV27,TRBJ1-6,TRBD1,ASRVLGQGVFSPLH
TRBV5-1,TRBJ1-1,TRBD1,ASSADRGTEAF
TRBV6-1,TRBJ1-3,TRBD1,ASSWGTGRGNTIY
TRBV27,TRBJ1-6,.,ASSLGDSPLH
TRBV6-1,TRBJ1-4,.,ASRRRRLAEKLF
TRBV20-1,TRBJ2-3,.,SAPAQGTTDTQY
TRBV11-1,TRBJ2-7,.,ASSLGEGGYEQY
TRBV20-1,TRBJ1-2,.,SASKVPYGYT
TRBV20-1,TRBJ2-3,TRBD1,SARSAGGLRSSTDTQY
TRBV27,TRBJ1-4,TRBD1,ASRRSRGNEKLF
TRBV7-9,TRBJ1-1,.,ASSSTGTYTEAF
TRBV24-1,TRBJ2-2,.,ATSDLPGRPNTGELF
TRBV2,TRBJ1-1,.,ASSVSGITEAF